This T cell receptor (beta chain) was obtained from a study of blood T cell repertoires in COVID-19. Authors' analysis steps: Nucleated cell counts were estimated from reference gene primer amplification. Here immunoSEQ multiplex PCR was the method, and the copy in TCRdb shows in-frame clones only, minus some. From that table come the V and J calls and clone size; the DNA was used to work out D and trimming. The sample gives 95,000 to 150,000 clones, 80% to 90% of which show up once; about 6.3% is in the top ten. Germline values: CDR1 SGHTA, CDR2 FQGNSA. This CDR3 region has 12 residues. V was trimmed by 1 base and J by 16 bases, leaving 11 bases between them.

The clonotype was recovered from a man aged 80 or over with active or convalescent COVID-19. The source material was peripheral blood. The V gene is TRBV7-2, the J gene TRBJ1-6, with D unresolved. CDR3 region: CASSLDRRALHF. CDR3 nucleotides: TGTGCCAGCAGCTTAGATCGGCGGGCACTCCACTTT.